The next 17 T cell receptor beta chains were all read from a single sample in a study of blood T cell repertoires in COVID-19. Assay: immunoSEQ multiplex PCR; the TCRdb copy retains only in-frame clones and omits some. The table includes roughly 200,000 clones, 86% detected once. Sequenced: PBMCs or T cells enriched from blood (not recorded which). These receptors all come from a man aged 35-49 years with acute COVID-19.

This chain joins TRBV28 and TRBJ2-2; perhaps TRBD2 as D (6 bases). This CDR3 has 15 amino acids. CDR1 is MDHEN and CDR2 is SYDVKM in the germline V gene. The V end was cut by 3 bases, the J end by 4 bases, with 12 bases between. This CDR3 reads CASSLGGTATGELFF. The CDR3 bases are TGTGCCAGCAGTTTGGGCGGGACGGCCACCGGGGAGCTGTTTTTT.

This clone was found a few times. The chain is built from TRBV7-2 and TRBJ2-2; 9 nucleotides agree with TRBD1. The germline V gene encodes CDR1 SGHTA and CDR2 FQGNSA. The CDR3 is 13 amino acids. Unmatched junction bases numbered 8, after V lost 6 bases and J lost 12 bases. Here the CDR3 DNA reads TGTGCCAGCAGTCCTGTCGGGACAGGGAAGCTGTTTTTT. It specifies CASSPVGTGKLFF.

The V and J genes are TRBV18 and TRBJ2-1; 9 nucleotides line up with TRBD2. CDR1 and CDR2 from the germline V gene are KGHSH and LQKENI. V lost 4 bases to trimming and J lost 1 base; unmatched junction nucleotides: 2. The CDR3 length is 15 residues. CDR3 amino acids: CASSLAGVSYNEQFF. The CDR3 coding sequence is TGTGCCAGCTCACTAGCGGGAGTATCCTACAATGAGCAGTTCTTC. The full variable domain, with the rest looked up from reference TRBV18 and TRBJ2-1, is NAGVMQNPRHLVRRRGQEARLRCSPMKGHSHVYWYRQLPEEGLKFMVYLQKENIIDESGMPKERFSAEFPKEGPSILRIQQVVRGDSAAYFCASSLAGVSYNEQFFGPGTRLTVL.

The chain joins TRBV5-1 to TRBJ2-7, with D possibly being TRBD1 (6 bases). Germline assignment: CDR1 SGHRS and CDR2 YFSETQ. V lost 6 bases and J 0 bases, leaving 13 bases between the germline ends. The CDR3 is made up of 14 amino acids. DNA of the CDR3: TGCGCCAGCACCAGGGACACGAGCTCCTACGAGCAGTACTTC. The encoded protein is CASTRDTSSYEQYF.

CDR3 in DNA: TGTGCCACCAGCAGAGAAGGAAGAAGGGGGCGCGGAGCTTTCTTT. Translation gives CATSREGRRGRGAFF. The gene calls are TRBV15 and TRBJ1-1; 7 positions match TRBD1. V lost 0 bases, J lost 10 bases, and 11 bases stayed unmatched. Germline CDR1 is LNHNV and CDR2 is YYDKDF (reference sequence). There are 15 residues in the CDR3.

In DNA, the CDR3 is TGTGCCAGCAGCCCACCAGCTAGCGGGAGTAGGGTAAAGAGCGAGCAGTACTTC. Protein sequence: CASSPPASGSRVKSEQYF. This chain connects TRBV6-4 to TRBJ2-7, with 10 bases identical to TRBD2. Trimming at V came to 6 bases and at J to 6 bases, leaving 20 bases not matched to a gene. This CDR3 is 18 amino acids long. CDR1 is MRHNA, CDR2 SNTAGT, per germline.

Only one count was recorded for this clone. The chain is built from TRBV7-8 and TRBJ1-3, with D perhaps TRBD1 (5 bases). Germline CDR1 SGHVS, CDR2 FQNEAQ. Trimming cost V 1 base and J 4 bases, with 20 bases left between them. The CDR3 is 18 residues long. The CDR3 nucleotides read TGTGCCAGCAGCTTAGGGGGCTCGGTTAGGCGTTTCGGAAACACCATATATTTT. As protein: CASSLGGSVRRFGNTIYF.

The V call is TRBV7-9, the J call TRBJ2-3; 9 bases map to TRBD1. Germline CDR1 reads SEHNR; CDR2 reads FQNEAQ (reference sequence). V gave up 5 bases and J gave up 4 bases; unmatched junction bases: 7. The CDR3 runs 15 residues. The CDR3 loop reads CASSDTGTGPDTQYF. Here the CDR3 DNA reads TGTGCCAGCAGCGACACCGGGACAGGGCCAGATACGCAGTATTTT.

The rearrangement joins TRBV19 to TRBJ1-2, with 8 bases that match TRBD1. The CDR3 extends over 13 amino acids. Trimming at V came to 6 bases and at J to 6 bases, leaving 6 bases not matched to a gene. Germline values: CDR1 LNHDA, CDR2 SQIVND (reference sequence). Written as DNA, the CDR3 is TGTGCCAGTAGCCTGACAGGGGCAGATGGCTACACCTTC. Translation: CASSLTGADGYTF. The full variable domain, its missing parts supplied by reference TRBV19 and TRBJ1-2, is DGGITQSPKYLFRKEGQNVTLSCEQNLNHDAMYWYRQDPGQGLRLIYYSQIVNDFQKGDIAEGYSVSREKKESFPLTVTSAQKNPTAFYLCASSLTGADGYTFGSGTRLTVV.

CDR3 in amino acids: CASSGGYGGRTGELFF. CDR3 nucleotide sequence: TGCGCCAGCAGCGGGGGGTATGGAGGGCGCACCGGGGAGCTGTTTTTT. The chain carries TRBV5-1 and TRBJ2-2, with a tentative D call TRBD2 (6 bases). V dropped 4 bases and J dropped 4 bases, with 17 bases sitting between them. Germline V lookup: CDR1 SGHRS, CDR2 YFSETQ. The CDR3 consists of 16 residues.

DNA of the CDR3: TGTGCCAGCAGCCTACGGGACTCTCCTTCACCCCTCCACTTT. The encoded protein is CASSLRDSPSPLHF. The chain has TRBV3-1 (or the pseudogene TRBV3-2) and TRBJ1-6; possible D gene TRBD1, 5 bases. V lost 4 bases and J lost 9, with 13 bases in between. Germline V lookup: CDR1 LGHDT, CDR2 YNNKEL (reference sequence). This CDR3 is 14 amino acids long.

The chain carries TRBV20-1 and TRBJ1-2, with a tentative D call TRBD1 (5 bases). From germline, CDR1 is DFQATT and CDR2 SNEGSKA (reference sequence). This CDR3 has 11 amino acids. V gave up 6 bases and J gave up 8 bases, with 13 bases separating them. The CDR3 region has the DNA TGCAGTGCCATGGCAGGGTACGGCTACACCTTC. This gives the protein CSAMAGYGYTF.

This clone occurred once. The chain employs TRBV5-4 and TRBJ1-6; 11 bases match TRBD1. CDR1 and CDR2 from the germline V gene are SGHNT and YYREEE (reference sequence). The CDR3 consists of 16 residues. The V gene end was trimmed by 2 bases and the J gene end by 9 bases; junction bases not matched to a gene: 7. The CDR3 DNA follows: TGTGCCAGCAGCTTCAACTCCGGGACAGGGGGTTCACCCCTCCACTTT. Translated, it gives CASSFNSGTGGSPLHF.

The chain carries TRBV19 and TRBJ2-2, with D possibly matching TRBD2 (5 bases). V gave up 4 bases and J gave up 4 bases, with 7 bases separating them. CDR3 size: 13 residues. Germline CDR1 is LNHDA and CDR2 is SQIVND (reference sequence). Here the CDR3 DNA reads TGTGCCAGTAGTAGCGGGTTCACCGGGGAGCTGTTTTTT. As protein: CASSSGFTGELFF.

This clone was picked up one time. V is TRBV6-5 and J is TRBJ2-7; the match to TRBD2 covers 7 bases. Trimming cost V 6 bases and J 7 bases; bases outside gene matches: 12. Germline loops: CDR1 MNHEY, CDR2 SVGAGI. This CDR3 has 14 residues. Written as DNA, the CDR3 is TGTGCCAGCAGCTCTAGCGGAGCTCGGAGGGAGCAGTACTTC. Its protein is CASSSSGARREQYF.

Remarks on this clone: Other DNA sequences in the sample encode the same CDR3. The CDR3 region has the DNA TGTGCCAGCAGCTTTCGTCAGGGCGGGAACACTGAAGCTTTCTTT. It specifies CASSFRQGGNTEAFF. The chain is built from TRBV7-9 and TRBJ1-1; perhaps TRBD1 as D (5 bases). Trimming shortened V by 3 bases and J by 1 base, and 12 bases separated the two germline ends. CDR3 length: 15 amino acids. Per the germline V gene, CDR1 is SEHNR and CDR2 is FQNEAQ (reference sequence).

The CDR3 bases are TGTGCCAGCAGCTTTACATCCCGGAGTGAAGCTTTCTTT. Protein: CASSFTSRSEAFF. V and J are TRBV5-6 and TRBJ1-1; no clear D gene. From germline, CDR1 is SGHDT and CDR2 YYEEEE. V gave up 2 bases and J gave up 7 bases, with 12 bases separating them. The CDR3 is 13 amino acids.